These 28 T cell receptor beta chains originate from one sample sequenced in a study of response to subunit inactivated influenza vaccine. TCRdb re-derived calls from the RT-PCR reads in MiXCR, one entry per CDR3 protein. The table includes more than 550,000 distinct CDR3 sequences, approximately 12% detected once. The material sequenced was PBMCs from blood, taken on the day of vaccination. These receptors were taken from a man aged 50 to 60 who received an inactivated influenza vaccine.

J is TRBJ2-3 and V is TRBV7-2, with D tentatively TRBD1 or TRBD2 (6 bases each). This CDR3 spans 15 amino acids. The V gene's germline CDR1 is SGHTA and CDR2 FQGNSA. Trimming removed 1 base at V and 3 bases at J, with 11 bases between. CDR3 sequence (DNA): TGTGCCAGCAGCTTAGAACCGGGGGCGACAGATACGCAGTATTTT. It translates to CASSLEPGATDTQYF. Based on the CDR3 plus reference TRBV7-2 and TRBJ2-3, the full variable domain is GAGVSQSPSNKVTEKGKDVELRCDPISGHTALYWYRQSLGQGLEFLIYFQGNSAPDKSGLPSDRFSAERTGGSVSTLTIQRTQQEDSAVYLCASSLEPGATDTQYFGPGTRLTVL.

This sequence joins TRBV7-2 and TRBJ2-2, with TRBD2 matching over 7 bases. Germline values: CDR1 SGHTA, CDR2 FQGNSA. This CDR3 comprises 16 residues. J was trimmed by 1 base and V by 2 bases; bases with no gene match: 4. The CDR3: CASSLRASGNTGELFF. CDR3 sequence (DNA): TGTGCCAGCAGCTTAAGGGCTAGCGGGAACACCGGGGAGCTGTTTTTT.

The V call is TRBV5-1, the J call TRBJ2-1, with D perhaps matching TRBD1 (5 bases). Germline V gene sequence: CDR1 SGHRS, CDR2 YFSETQ. This CDR3 has 15 residues. Trimming removed 2 bases from V and 6 bases from J, with 15 bases in between. This CDR3 is CASSLGHILGNEQFF. CDR3 nucleotide sequence: TGCGCCAGCAGCTTAGGACATATCCTTGGCAATGAGCAGTTCTTC.

This clonotype occurred many times. CDR3 coding DNA: TGCGCCAGCAGCTTGGTAGCCGGGAACACTGAAGCTTTCTTT. Translation: CASSLVAGNTEAFF. The chain is built from TRBV5-1 and TRBJ1-1; D remains unclear. The CDR3 is made up of 14 amino acids. Trimming removed 0 bases at V and 1 base at J, with 7 bases between. CDR1 is SGHRS and CDR2 is YFSETQ in the germline V gene. The full variable domain, completed using reference TRBV5-1 and TRBJ1-1, is KAGVTQTPRYLIKTRGQQVTLSCSPISGHRSVSWYQQTPGQGLQFLFEYFSETQRNKGNFPGRFSGRQFSNSRSEMNVSTLELGDSALYLCASSLVAGNTEAFFGQGTRLTVV.

This clonotype was recorded at least ten times. The gene calls are TRBV27 and TRBJ2-3, with 7 bases that match TRBD1. V trimming: 5 bases; J trimming: 3 bases; junction bases outside the gene matches: 14. The V gene's germline CDR1 is MNHEY and CDR2 SMNVEV (reference sequence). The CDR3 is 17 amino acids. The CDR3 protein is CASSTYRGDSVTDTQYF. DNA of the CDR3: TGTGCCAGCAGTACCTACAGGGGAGATAGCGTAACAGATACGCAGTATTTT.

In this sample, this clonotype turned up a few times. The J gene is TRBJ1-5, the V gene TRBV5-1; D is unclear. CDR1 and CDR2 (germline): SGHRS, YFSETQ. V lost 1 base and J 0 bases, leaving 14 bases between the germline ends. The CDR3 consists of 17 residues. The CDR3 DNA is TGCGCCAGCAGCTTGTATTGGACGTTCGTTAGCAATCAGCCCCAGCATTTT. It yields the protein CASSLYWTFVSNQPQHF. Looking up the rest from reference TRBV5-1 and TRBJ1-5 gives the full variable domain: KAGVTQTPRYLIKTRGQQVTLSCSPISGHRSVSWYQQTPGQGLQFLFEYFSETQRNKGNFPGRFSGRQFSNSRSEMNVSTLELGDSALYLCASSLYWTFVSNQPQHFGDGTRLSIL.

The genes are TRBV6-1 and TRBJ2-4; 10 bases agree with TRBD1. The CDR3 sequence is 17 residues long. V lost 5 bases, J lost 4 bases, and 11 bases stayed unmatched. The germline V gene encodes CDR1 MNHNS and CDR2 SASEGT. The chain's CDR3 is CASSRAHGTGAKNIQYF. CDR3 DNA: TGTGCCAGCAGTCGAGCTCATGGGACAGGGGCAAAAAACATTCAGTACTTC.

This clonotype has only a few counts. This chain connects TRBV18 to TRBJ2-1; 8 bases are a match to TRBD1. Trimming removed 6 bases from V and 7 bases from J; junction bases left unmatched: 5. Germline V gives CDR1 KGHSH, CDR2 LQKENI. This CDR3 contains 13 residues. CDR3 sequence (DNA): TGTGCCAGCTCCGGGACAGGTGGGAATGAGCAGTTCTTC. Amino acids: CASSGTGGNEQFF.

The rearrangement uses TRBV4-3 and TRBJ2-1; 10 bases align to TRBD2. V shed 0 bases, J shed 8 bases, and the junction held 10 bases outside the gene matches. Germline V lookup: CDR1 LGHNA, CDR2 YSLEER. The CDR3 is 17 amino acids. CDR3 bases: TGCGCCAGCAGCCAAGATCCCACTAGCGGGAAACCGGATGAGCAGTTCTTC. This gives the protein CASSQDPTSGKPDEQFF.

This clonotype was observed a handful of times. The rearrangement uses TRBV19 and TRBJ1-2, with D hard to call. With 7 bases removed from V and 0 bases from J, the gap between germline ends came to 12 bases. CDR3 length: 14 residues. Germline-derived CDR1 and CDR2 are LNHDA and SQIVND (reference sequence). CDR3 sequence (DNA): TGTGCCAGTACCCCGTTTGTCACTAACTATGGCTACACCTTC. It specifies CASTPFVTNYGYTF.

This clonotype appeared many times. The chain combines TRBV29-1 with TRBJ2-5, with unresolved D. The CDR3 has 12 residues. Trimming shortened V by 3 bases and J by 2 bases, and 7 bases separated the two germline ends. Germline V CDR1 and CDR2: SQVTM, ANQGSEA. CDR3 sequence reads: CSVDSSQETQYF. In DNA, the CDR3 is TGCAGCGTTGATAGCAGTCAAGAGACCCAGTACTTC.

The V and J genes are TRBV3-1 and TRBJ1-1, with unresolved D. The CDR3 runs 12 residues. CDR1 and CDR2 (germline): LGHDT, YNNKEL (reference sequence). The V gene lost 4 bases and the J gene lost 4 bases, with 7 bases spanning the gap. The CDR3 DNA follows: TGTGCCAGCAGCCCGGGGTGCACTGAAGCTTTCTTT. It encodes CASSPGCTEAFF. Full variable domain (missing parts from reference TRBV3-1 and TRBJ1-1): DTAVSQTPKYLVTQMGNDKSIKCEQNLGHDTMYWYKQDSKKFLKIMFSYNNKELIINETVPNRFSPKSPDKAHLNLHINSLELGDSAVYFCASSPGCTEAFFGQGTRLTVV.

This clonotype has just a few counts. The rearrangement links TRBV3-1 to TRBJ1-1, with D unresolved. Trimming left V 5 bases short and J 5 bases short, with 9 bases between. This CDR3 spans 12 amino acids. Germline CDR1 LGHDT, CDR2 YNNKEL (reference sequence). CDR3 residues: CASSRDGTEAFF. CDR3 nucleotides: TGTGCCAGCAGCAGAGACGGGACTGAAGCTTTCTTT.

This clonotype has more than one count but fewer than ten. The V gene is TRBV12-3 or TRBV12-4, the J gene TRBJ1-6; no reliable D call. The CDR3 length is 14 residues. V lost 1 base and J 10 bases, leaving 11 bases between the germline ends. The CDR3 DNA sequence: TGTGCCAGCAGTTTAGATGGAAAGTGGTCACCCCTCCACTTT. Its protein is CASSLDGKWSPLHF.

Concerning this clonotype itself: It may be a read error: a sequence one base away is much more abundant. The chain has TRBV5-6 and TRBJ2-7; tentative D call: TRBD1 (6 bases). CDR1 is SGHDT and CDR2 is YYEEEE in the germline V gene. Trimming pared 0 bases from V and 0 bases from J, leaving 10 bases between. This CDR3 spans 15 amino acids. The chain's CDR3 is CASSLGGLNSYEQYF. Here the CDR3 DNA reads TGTGCCAGCAGCTTGGGGGGGCTGAACTCCTACGAGCAGTACTTC.

This clonotype has only a few counts. J is TRBJ2-5 and V is TRBV6-5, with a possible D match to TRBD2 (5 bases). The CDR3 has 13 residues. Deletions cut 2 bases from V and 5 bases from J, with 9 bases between. Germline V gene data show CDR1 as MNHEY and CDR2 as SVGAGI. For the CDR3, the DNA is TGTGCCAGCAGTTACGGAGGACTTGAGACCCAGTACTTC. It yields the protein CASSYGGLETQYF.

The CDR3, as DNA: TGTGCCAGCAGCCAGGATGGGACAGTCCTTGGTGAAGCTTTCTTT. It translates to CASSQDGTVLGEAFF. The chain carries TRBV4-2 and TRBJ1-1; 7 bases map to TRBD1. V lost 3 bases to trimming and J lost 7 bases; unmatched junction nucleotides: 11. The CDR3 loop spans 15 amino acids. The V gene's germline CDR1 is LGHNA and CDR2 YNFKEQ.

The chain links TRBV19 to TRBJ2-1, with a possible D match to TRBD2 (5 bases). CDR1 LNHDA and CDR2 SQIVND come from the germline V gene (reference sequence). The ends were cut back, 3 bases at V and 0 bases at J, with 12 bases in the middle. The CDR3 totals 16 residues. In nucleotides, the CDR3 is TGTGCCAGTAGTATTAGAACGGGGAGCTCCTACAATGAGCAGTTCTTC. Translation gives CASSIRTGSSYNEQFF.

This clonotype was seen many times. The chain is built from TRBV20-1 and TRBJ2-7; D is uncertain. This CDR3 comprises 11 residues. The germline V gene encodes CDR1 DFQATT and CDR2 SNEGSKA (reference sequence). Trimming pared 7 bases from V and 3 bases from J, leaving 10 bases between. CDR3 residues: CSGGFDYEQYF. CDR3 bases: TGCAGTGGAGGCTTTGACTACGAGCAGTACTTC.

This clonotype was observed a handful of times. V and J are TRBV28 and TRBJ2-7; no reliable D call. Deletions cut 4 bases from V and 3 bases from J, with 13 bases between. The length of the CDR3 is 14 residues. CDR1 is MDHEN, CDR2 SYDVKM, per germline. CDR3 amino acids: CASSSVTRLYEQYF. The CDR3 DNA is TGTGCCAGCAGTTCAGTTACCCGGCTCTACGAGCAGTACTTC. The full variable domain, with the rest looked up from reference TRBV28 and TRBJ2-7, is DVKVTQSSRYLVKRTGEKVFLECVQDMDHENMFWYRQDPGLGLRLIYFSYDVKMKEKGDIPEGYSVSREKKERFSLILESASTNQTSMYLCASSSVTRLYEQYFGPGTRLTVT.

This chain links TRBV20-1 with TRBJ1-6; TRBD1 matches at 9 bases. Germline V gene lookup returns CDR1 DFQATT and CDR2 SNEGSKA (reference sequence). Trimming removed 1 base from V and 11 bases from J; junction bases left unmatched: 9. The CDR3 totals 15 residues. The CDR3 sequence is CSARGTGTGRAPLHF. CDR3 bases: TGCAGTGCTAGAGGCACCGGGACAGGGCGCGCACCCCTCCACTTT.

CDR3 bases: TGTGCCACCAGTGATTTCGGGACTAACAATGAGCAGTTCTTC. Encoded protein: CATSDFGTNNEQFF. This chain links TRBV24-1 with TRBJ2-1; the match to TRBD2 covers 7 bases. The CDR3 is 14 residues long. The germline V gene has CDR1 KGHDR and CDR2 SFDVKD. Trimming cost V 1 base and J 5 bases; bases outside gene matches: 1.

This clonotype was observed a handful of times. The chain combines TRBV14 with TRBJ2-7; D unresolved. Looked up from germline, CDR1 is SGHDN and CDR2 is FVKESK. This CDR3 is built from 12 residues. The V gene lost 2 bases and the J gene lost 3 bases, with 5 bases spanning the gap. The DNA of the CDR3 is TGTGCCAGCAGCCAATTCCACTACGAGCAGTACTTC. This gives the protein CASSQFHYEQYF.

V usage is TRBV6-5 and J usage is TRBJ2-2; 8 nucleotides agree with TRBD1. This CDR3 is built from 17 residues. CDR1 MNHEY and CDR2 SVGAGI come from the germline V gene. With 2 bases clipped from V and 5 bases from J, the junction kept 10 bases outside the gene matches. CDR3 nucleotide sequence: TGTGCCAGCAGTTACCCCACGGGACAGGCGTCTACCGGGGAGCTGTTTTTT. Protein product: CASSYPTGQASTGELFF.

This clonotype showed up many times. The chain has TRBV12-3 or TRBV12-4 and TRBJ2-3; D is unclear. The CDR3 covers 16 residues. V lost 5 bases, J lost 0 bases, and 15 bases lay in between. The CDR3 region is CASSQGWWVSTDTQYF. The CDR3 nucleotides are TGTGCCAGCAGTCAAGGGTGGTGGGTGAGCACAGATACGCAGTATTTT.

The chain carries TRBV7-2 and TRBJ2-1; TRBD2 aligns across 11 bases. CDR3 size: 16 residues. The V gene's germline CDR1 is SGHTA and CDR2 FQGNSA. With 4 bases clipped from V and 5 bases from J, the junction kept 7 bases outside the gene matches. The CDR3 is CASSSGLAGYHNEQFF. CDR3 sequence (DNA): TGTGCCAGCAGCTCCGGACTAGCGGGCTACCACAATGAGCAGTTCTTC.

This clonotype was counted many times. The chain links TRBV12-3 or TRBV12-4 to TRBJ1-1; TRBD1 might be the D (5 bases). V was clipped by 6 bases and J by 6 bases, with 20 bases between them. The CDR3 spans 15 residues. The CDR3 spells CASRYGWGPSAEAFF. The CDR3 DNA sequence: TGTGCCAGCAGATACGGTTGGGGCCCCAGCGCTGAAGCTTTCTTT.

V and J are TRBV7-9 and TRBJ2-1; 12 bases line up with TRBD1. The V and J ends lost 5 bases and 8 bases, in that order; junction bases with no gene match: 10. The CDR3 covers 16 residues. Germline V gene data show CDR1 as SEHNR and CDR2 as FQNEAQ (reference sequence). This CDR3 reads CASSLRGTGGKDEQFF. The CDR3 DNA reads as TGTGCCAGCAGCCTCAGAGGGACAGGGGGCAAGGATGAGCAGTTCTTC.